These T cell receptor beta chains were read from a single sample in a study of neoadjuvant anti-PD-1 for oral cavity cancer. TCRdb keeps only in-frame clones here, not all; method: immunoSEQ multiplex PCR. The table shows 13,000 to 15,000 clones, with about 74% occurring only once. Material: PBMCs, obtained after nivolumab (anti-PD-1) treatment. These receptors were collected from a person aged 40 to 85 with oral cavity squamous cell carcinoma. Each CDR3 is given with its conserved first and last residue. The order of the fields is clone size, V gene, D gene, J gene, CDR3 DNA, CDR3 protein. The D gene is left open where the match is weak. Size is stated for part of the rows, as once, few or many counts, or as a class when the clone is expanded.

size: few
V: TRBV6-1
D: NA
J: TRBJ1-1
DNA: TGTGCCAGCAGGGACACCCTGAGCACTGAAGCTTTCTTT
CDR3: CASRDTLSTEAFF

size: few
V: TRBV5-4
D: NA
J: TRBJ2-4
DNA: TGTGCCAGCAGCTTGTATGGGGCTATAGCCAAAAACATTCAGTACTTC
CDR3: CASSLYGAIAKNIQYF

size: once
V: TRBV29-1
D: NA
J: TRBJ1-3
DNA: TGCAGCGTGAGAGACGGAGGAAACACCATATATTTT
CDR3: CSVRDGGNTIYF

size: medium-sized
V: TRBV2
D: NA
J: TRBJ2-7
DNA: TGTGCCAGCAGTGAGAGGGGAAGAGCCTACGAGCAGTACTTC
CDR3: CASSERGRAYEQYF

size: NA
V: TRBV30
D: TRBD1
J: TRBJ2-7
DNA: TGTGCCTGGAGTAGGGGGCAGGGGGAGCAGTACTTC
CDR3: CAWSRGQGEQYF

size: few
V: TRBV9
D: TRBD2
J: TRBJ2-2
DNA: TGTGCCAGCAGCGTAGCGGCAAGAGCGGGAGGGAACACCGGGGAGCTGTTTTTT
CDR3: CASSVAARAGGNTGELFF

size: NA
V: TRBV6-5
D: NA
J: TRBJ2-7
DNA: TGTGCCAGCAAGGGAGTCGCGCGCTACGAGCAGTACTTC
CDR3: CASKGVARYEQYF

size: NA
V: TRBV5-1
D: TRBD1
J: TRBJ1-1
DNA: TGCGCCAGCAGCCTCGGACAGGTGAACACTGAAGCTTTCTTT
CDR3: CASSLGQVNTEAFF

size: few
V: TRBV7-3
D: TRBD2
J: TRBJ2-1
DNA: TGTGCCAGCAGCTTAAGTAGTGGAGCTAGCGGCTACAATGAGCAGTTCTTC
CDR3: CASSLSSGASGYNEQFF

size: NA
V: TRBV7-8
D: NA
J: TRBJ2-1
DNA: TGTGCCAGCAGCTTAGGATCCGGGACGGCGATTGGAAATGAGCAGTTCTTC
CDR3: CASSLGSGTAIGNEQFF